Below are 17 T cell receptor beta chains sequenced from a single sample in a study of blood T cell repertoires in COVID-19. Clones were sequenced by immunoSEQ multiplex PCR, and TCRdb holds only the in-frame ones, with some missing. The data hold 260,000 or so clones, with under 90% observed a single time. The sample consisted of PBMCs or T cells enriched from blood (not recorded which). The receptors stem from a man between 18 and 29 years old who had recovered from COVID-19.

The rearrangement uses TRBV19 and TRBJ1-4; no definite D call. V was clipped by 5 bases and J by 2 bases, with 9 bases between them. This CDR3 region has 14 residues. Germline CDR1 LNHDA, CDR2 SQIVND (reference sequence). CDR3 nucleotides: TGTGCCAGTAGTCTTCGGGTGACTAATGAAAAACTGTTTTTT. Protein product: CASSLRVTNEKLFF.

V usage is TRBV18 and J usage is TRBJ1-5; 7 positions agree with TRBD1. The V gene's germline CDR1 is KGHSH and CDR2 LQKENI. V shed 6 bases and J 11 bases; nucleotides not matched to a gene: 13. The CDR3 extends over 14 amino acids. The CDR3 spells CASSRTGATSAQHF. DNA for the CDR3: TGTGCCAGCTCTCGGACAGGAGCTACTTCGGCCCAGCATTTT.

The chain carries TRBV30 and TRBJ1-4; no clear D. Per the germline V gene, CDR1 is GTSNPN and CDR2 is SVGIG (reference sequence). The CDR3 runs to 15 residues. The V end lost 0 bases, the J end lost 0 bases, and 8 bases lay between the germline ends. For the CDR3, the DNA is TGTGCCTGGAGTGTAACAGATGCAACTAATGAAAAACTGTTTTTT. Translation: CAWSVTDATNEKLFF.

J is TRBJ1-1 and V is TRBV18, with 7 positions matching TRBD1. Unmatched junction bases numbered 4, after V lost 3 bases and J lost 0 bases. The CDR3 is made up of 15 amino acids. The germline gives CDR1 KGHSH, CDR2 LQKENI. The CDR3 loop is CASSPRGAMNTEAFF. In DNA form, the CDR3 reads TGTGCCAGCTCACCCAGGGGGGCCATGAACACTGAAGCTTTCTTT.

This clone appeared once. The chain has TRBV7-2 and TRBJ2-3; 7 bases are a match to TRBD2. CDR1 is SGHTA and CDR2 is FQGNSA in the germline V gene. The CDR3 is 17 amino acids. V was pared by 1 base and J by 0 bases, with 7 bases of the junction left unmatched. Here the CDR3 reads CASSLGLAGTSTDTQYF. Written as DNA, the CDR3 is TGTGCCAGCAGCTTAGGACTAGCAGGAACTAGCACAGATACGCAGTATTTT.

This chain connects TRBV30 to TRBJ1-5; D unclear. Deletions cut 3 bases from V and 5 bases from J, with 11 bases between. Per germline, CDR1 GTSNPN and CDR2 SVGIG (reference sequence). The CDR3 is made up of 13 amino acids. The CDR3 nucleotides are TGTGCCTGGAGCCTCAGTTACGATCAGCCCCAGCATTTT. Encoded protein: CAWSLSYDQPQHF. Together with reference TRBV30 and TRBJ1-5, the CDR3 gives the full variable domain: SQTIHQWPATLVQPVGSPLSLECTVEGTSNPNLYWYRQAAGRGLQLLFYSVGIGQISSEVPQNLSASRPQDRQFILSSKKLLLSDSGFYLCAWSLSYDQPQHFGDGTRLSIL.

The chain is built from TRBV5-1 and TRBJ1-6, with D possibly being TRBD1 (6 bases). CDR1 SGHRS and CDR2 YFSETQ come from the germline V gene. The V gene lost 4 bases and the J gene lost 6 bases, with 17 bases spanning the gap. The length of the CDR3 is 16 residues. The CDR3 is CASSNQGPGVNSPLHF. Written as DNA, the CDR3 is TGCGCCAGCAGCAACCAAGGGCCAGGGGTTAATTCACCCCTCCACTTT.

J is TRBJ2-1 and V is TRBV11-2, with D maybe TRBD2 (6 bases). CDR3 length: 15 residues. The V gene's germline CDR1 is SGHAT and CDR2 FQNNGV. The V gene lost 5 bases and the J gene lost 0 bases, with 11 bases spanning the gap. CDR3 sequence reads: CASSTGLLSYNEQFF. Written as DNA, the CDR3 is TGTGCCAGCAGCACGGGACTCCTCTCCTACAATGAGCAGTTCTTC.

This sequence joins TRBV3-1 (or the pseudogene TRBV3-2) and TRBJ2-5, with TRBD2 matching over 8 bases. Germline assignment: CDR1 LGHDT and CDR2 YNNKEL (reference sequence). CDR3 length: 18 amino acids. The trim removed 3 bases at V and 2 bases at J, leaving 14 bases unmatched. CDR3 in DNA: TGTGCCAGCAGCCAGTTAGCGGGGAGCCGCGGGGGGCAAGAGACCCAGTACTTC. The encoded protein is CASSQLAGSRGGQETQYF.

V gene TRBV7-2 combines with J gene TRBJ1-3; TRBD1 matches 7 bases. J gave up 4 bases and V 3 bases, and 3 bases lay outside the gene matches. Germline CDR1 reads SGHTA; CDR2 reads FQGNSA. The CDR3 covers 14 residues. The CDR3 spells CASSFTGAGNTIYF. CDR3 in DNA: TGTGCCAGCAGCTTCACAGGGGCAGGAAACACCATATATTTT.

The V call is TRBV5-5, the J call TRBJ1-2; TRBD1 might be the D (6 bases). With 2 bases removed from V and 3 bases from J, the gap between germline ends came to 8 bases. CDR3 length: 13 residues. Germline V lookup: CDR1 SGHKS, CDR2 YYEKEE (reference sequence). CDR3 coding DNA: TGTGCCAGCAGCTTACAGGGAGACTATGGCTACACCTTC. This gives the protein CASSLQGDYGYTF.

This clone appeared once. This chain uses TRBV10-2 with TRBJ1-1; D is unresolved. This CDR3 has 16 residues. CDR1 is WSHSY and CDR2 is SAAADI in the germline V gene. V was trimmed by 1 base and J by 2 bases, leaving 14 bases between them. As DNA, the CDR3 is TGCGCCAGCAGTGAGTTCATCGGGTCGTCCAACACTGAAGCTTTCTTT. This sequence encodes CASSEFIGSSNTEAFF.

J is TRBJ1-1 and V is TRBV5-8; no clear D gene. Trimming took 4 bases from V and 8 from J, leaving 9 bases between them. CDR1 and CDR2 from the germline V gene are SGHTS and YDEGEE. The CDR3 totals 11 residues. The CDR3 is CASSPGYEAFF. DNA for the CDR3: TGTGCCAGCAGCCCCGGTTACGAAGCTTTCTTT.

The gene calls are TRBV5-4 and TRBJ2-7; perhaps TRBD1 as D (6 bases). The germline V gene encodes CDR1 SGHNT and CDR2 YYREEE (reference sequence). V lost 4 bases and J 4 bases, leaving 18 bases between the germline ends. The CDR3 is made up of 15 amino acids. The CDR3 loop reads CASSPTTGTDYEQYF. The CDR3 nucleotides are TGTGCCAGCAGCCCGACCACAGGGACGGATTACGAGCAGTACTTC.

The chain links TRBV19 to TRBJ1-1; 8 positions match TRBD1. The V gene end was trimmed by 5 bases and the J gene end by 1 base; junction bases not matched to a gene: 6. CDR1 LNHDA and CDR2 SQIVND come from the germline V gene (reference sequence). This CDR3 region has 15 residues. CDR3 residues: CASSHPGTGNTEAFF. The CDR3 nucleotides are TGTGCCAGTAGTCACCCCGGGACAGGGAACACTGAAGCTTTCTTT.

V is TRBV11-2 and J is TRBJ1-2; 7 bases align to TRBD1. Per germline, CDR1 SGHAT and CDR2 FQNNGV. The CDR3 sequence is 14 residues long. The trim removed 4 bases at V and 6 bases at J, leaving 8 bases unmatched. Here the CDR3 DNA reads TGTGCCAGCAGCTCGACTACAGGGGCGGATGGCTACACCTTC. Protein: CASSSTTGADGYTF.

The DNA of the CDR3 is TGTGCCATTTCCGATCCAGACAGGGTTGCTGGGAAACTGTTTTTT. Its protein is CAISDPDRVAGKLFF. The V gene is TRBV10-3, the J gene TRBJ1-4; 7 bases match TRBD1. This CDR3 contains 15 residues. Germline V gene lookup returns CDR1 ENHRY and CDR2 SYGVKD. The V gene end was trimmed by 9 bases and the J gene end by 11 bases; junction bases not matched to a gene: 18.